The T cell receptor beta chain described here comes from a study of glioma-infiltrating T cells. Broader study findings: Tissue and blood shared very few CDR3 sequences. Above-expected tissue-blood divergence occurred in all gliomas, most in low-grade ones.

Amplification of TCR alpha and beta CDR3 regions from RNA used iRepertoire nested multiplex PCR. Input was roughly 85-450 ng of tissue mRNA or PBMC total RNA. TCRdb fed the multiplex PCR reads into MiXCR, producing one record per CDR3 protein. Among some 150,000 distinct CDR3 sequences listed, about two fifths were seen once. CDR3 size: 12 residues. Trimming pared 6 bases from V and 2 bases from J, leaving 11 bases between. Germline V gene sequence: CDR1 DFQATT, CDR2 SNEGSKA (reference sequence). As for this clonotype: As yet, its antigen is unknown.

The sequenced sample consisted of glioma tissue, nonneoplastic brain tissue, or PBMCs (not recorded which). This clonotype was sampled from a human donor with low-grade glioma or glioblastoma, undergoing nonglioma brain surgery, or in good health (not recorded which). The V and J genes are TRBV20-1 and TRBJ2-7, with a weak D call TRBD1 (5 bases). Here the CDR3 DNA reads TGCAGTGCCCCGACAGACACCTACGAGCAGTACTTC. It encodes CSAPTDTYEQYF.